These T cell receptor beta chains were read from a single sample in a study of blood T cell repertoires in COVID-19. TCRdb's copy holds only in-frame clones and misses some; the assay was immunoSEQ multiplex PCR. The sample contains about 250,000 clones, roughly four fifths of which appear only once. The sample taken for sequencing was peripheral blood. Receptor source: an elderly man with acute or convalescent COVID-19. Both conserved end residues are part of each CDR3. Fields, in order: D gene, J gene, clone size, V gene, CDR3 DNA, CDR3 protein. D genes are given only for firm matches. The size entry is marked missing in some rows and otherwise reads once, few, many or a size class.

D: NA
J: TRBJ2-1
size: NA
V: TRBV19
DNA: TGTGCCAGTAGTATCGCAAGGAGATACTACAACAATGAGCAGTTCTTC
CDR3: CASSIARRYYNNEQFF

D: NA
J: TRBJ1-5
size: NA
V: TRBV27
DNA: TGTGCCAGCAGTTTATTCCAGGGCCGGGATCAGCCCCAGCATTTT
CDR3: CASSLFQGRDQPQHF

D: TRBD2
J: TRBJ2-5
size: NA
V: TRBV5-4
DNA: TGTGCCAGCAGCTCGGGCCCCCCGGGACTAGCGGGAGGAGAGACCCAGTACTTC
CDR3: CASSSGPPGLAGGETQYF

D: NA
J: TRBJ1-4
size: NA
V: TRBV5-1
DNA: TGCGCCAGCAGCACCGGGACACCAGCAACTAATGAAAAACTGTTTTTT
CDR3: CASSTGTPATNEKLFF

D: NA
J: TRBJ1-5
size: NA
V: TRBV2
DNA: TGTGCCAGCAGGGGAGAGAGCCATAGCAATCAGCCCCAGCATTTT
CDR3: CASRGESHSNQPQHF

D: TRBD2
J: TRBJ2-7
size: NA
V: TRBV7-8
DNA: TGTGCCAGCAGCTTAGCGCGGACTAGCGGGCTCGAAGGGAGCTACGAGCAGTACTTC
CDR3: CASSLARTSGLEGSYEQYF

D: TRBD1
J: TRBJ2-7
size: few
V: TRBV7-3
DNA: TGTGCCAGCAGCTTACTCGGACAGGGAGGAGACGAGCAGTACTTC
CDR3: CASSLLGQGGDEQYF

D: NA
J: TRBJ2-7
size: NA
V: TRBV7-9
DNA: TGTGCCAGCAGCTTAGCTTCAGGGCAGAAGAAGTACTTC
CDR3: CASSLASGQKKYF

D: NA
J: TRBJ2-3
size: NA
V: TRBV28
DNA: TGTGCCAGCGGGGCAGGGTACACAGATACGCAGTATTTT
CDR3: CASGAGYTDTQYF

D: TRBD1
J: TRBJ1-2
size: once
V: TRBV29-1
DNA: TGCAGCGTTGACACGACTCACAGGGGGGGATATGGCTACACCTTC
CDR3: CSVDTTHRGGYGYTF

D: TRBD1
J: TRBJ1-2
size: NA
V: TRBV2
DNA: TGTGCCAGCAGCGGACAGGGTCTGAACTATGGCTACACCTTC
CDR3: CASSGQGLNYGYTF

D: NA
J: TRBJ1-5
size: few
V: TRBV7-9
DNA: TGTGCCAGCAGCCCACAGGGCCGGCAGCCCCAGCATTTT
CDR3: CASSPQGRQPQHF

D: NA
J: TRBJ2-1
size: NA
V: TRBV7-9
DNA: TGTGCCAGCAGCTCCATACTAGACTCCTACAATGAGCAGTTCTTC
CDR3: CASSSILDSYNEQFF

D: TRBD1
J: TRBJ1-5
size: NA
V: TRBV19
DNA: TGTGCCAGTCGGGACAGGGGCTATAGCAATCAGCCCCAGCATTTT
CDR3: CASRDRGYSNQPQHF

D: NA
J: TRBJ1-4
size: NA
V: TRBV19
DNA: TGTGCCAGTAGTTTCTTGGACAGACTGTTTTTT
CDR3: CASSFLDRLFF

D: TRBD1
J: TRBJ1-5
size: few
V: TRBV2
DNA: TGTGCCAGCAGTGGGACAGGGGGCCGCCAGCCCCAGCATTTT
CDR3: CASSGTGGRQPQHF

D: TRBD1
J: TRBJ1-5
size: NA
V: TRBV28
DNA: TGTGCCAGCAGGGAAAGACAGGGGGCGAGCAATCAGCCCCAGCATTTT
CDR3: CASRERQGASNQPQHF

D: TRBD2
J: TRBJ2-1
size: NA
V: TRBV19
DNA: TGTGCCAGTGGGCTAGCGGGGGGGCGGTACAATGAGCAGTTCTTC
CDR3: CASGLAGGRYNEQFF

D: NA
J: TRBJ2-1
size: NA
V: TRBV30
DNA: TGTGCCTGGAGGGCCGACAATGAGCAGTTCTTC
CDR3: CAWRADNEQFF

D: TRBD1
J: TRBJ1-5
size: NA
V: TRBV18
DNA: TGTGCCAGCTCACCCGGACAGGGAGTCGGCAATCAGCCCCAGCATTTT
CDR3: CASSPGQGVGNQPQHF

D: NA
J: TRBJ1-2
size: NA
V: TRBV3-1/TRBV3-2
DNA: TGTGCCAGCAGCCAAGATACCAGGACAGTCTATGGCTACACCTTC
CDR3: CASSQDTRTVYGYTF

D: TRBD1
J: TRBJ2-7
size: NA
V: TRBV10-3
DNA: TGTGCCATTCAACAGGGGAACTCCTACGAGCAGTACTTC
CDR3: CAIQQGNSYEQYF

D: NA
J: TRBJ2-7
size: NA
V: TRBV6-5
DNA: TGTGCCAGCAGCACGGGTCCGGGGGTGACGTACGAGCAGTACTTC
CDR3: CASSTGPGVTYEQYF

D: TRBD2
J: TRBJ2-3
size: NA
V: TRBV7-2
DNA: TGTGCCAGCAGCTTACGAAGCTTAGCGGGAGCGAAAATAGATACGCAGTATTTT
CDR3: CASSLRSLAGAKIDTQYF

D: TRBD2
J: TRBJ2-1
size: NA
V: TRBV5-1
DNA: TGCGCCAGCAGCTTGGTGGGGCTAGCGGGACGGAGCTCCTACAATGAGCAGTTCTTC
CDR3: CASSLVGLAGRSSYNEQFF

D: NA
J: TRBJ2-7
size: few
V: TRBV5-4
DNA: TGTGCCAGCAGCTTTCGTCCAGAGGGAACCTACGAGCAGTACTTC
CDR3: CASSFRPEGTYEQYF